This T cell receptor beta chain was observed in a study of cytomegalovirus exposure and HLA in healthy donors (TCRdb year 2017). Turning to the overall study: An earlier analysis of roughly 570 of the donors reported 250 to 350 Gb of sequence data and 95 million to 120 million unique TCR beta sequences obtained from about 179 million T cells. The T cell repertoires of 666 subjects were profiled by immunosequencing and related to cytomegalovirus serostatus. To study patterns of TCR occurrence, a later analysis re-analyzed previously published TCR beta repertoires from several hundred donors and added high-resolution HLA genotyping. Because of strong linkage in the cohort, five DR-DQ haplotypes were treated as single units for association and clustering. Approximately 330 gigabases of sequencing data and around 90 million unique TCR sequences made up an early release that covered several hundred HLA-typed donors. All discovery cohort repertoires had been generated using a single sequencing platform. Typing coverage differed by locus: A, B, C, DRB1 and DQB1 were typed in about 629-630 donors, DQA1 in 500 to 550, DPA1 in 600 to 610, and DPB1 in 400 to 480. Donor age, sex, ethnicity and CMV serostatus were collected together with the repertoire data. The later analysis used no new phenotypic data to find candidate immune exposures, relying instead on TCR beta sequences and their occurrence across donors. The aim of the study was to test whether cataloging public T cell receptors could identify signatures of past pathogen exposure. Among the approximately 400 genotyped donors, about 85% belonged to the genetic ancestry cluster associated with self-reported Caucasian donors. To predict cytomegalovirus infection status, the study brought together high-throughput TCR immunosequencing, statistical association of individual TCRs with disease status, and machine learning. HLA typing covered class I and class II loci at four-digit resolution. To decide whether each TCR beta V gene segment behaved as functional or pseudogenic, an earlier analysis of some 580 of the donors relied on high-throughput TCR beta sequencing. A later genetic analysis used genome-wide SNP genotypes for about three fifths of the roughly 700 donors, treating that subset as a discovery cohort. A separate validation cohort of about 110 different subjects was used in addition to the approximately 610-subject first cohort. On average, roughly 250,000 unique TCR beta nucleotide sequences were sequenced per donor among fewer than 500 genotyped donors of the cohort, with 15% to 20% of those sequences being non-productive.

The cohort consisted of approximately 670 healthy bone marrow donors. All cohort members were sampled while nominally healthy, although unrecorded immune exposures were likely present. The donor was CMV seronegative and belonged to the group of under 400 seronegative cohort members. A peripheral blood sample was provided by each donor, and peripheral blood mononuclear cells were used for TCR beta sequencing. Genomic DNA extraction from the blood cell samples was performed with the Qiagen DNeasy Blood Extraction Kit. Based on the germline V gene, the CDR1 and CDR2 sequences are SGHVS and FQNEAQ. V and J are trimmed by 5 bases and 3 bases, and the gene matches miss 5 bases of the junction. The CDR3 runs 15 residues from the cysteine to the phenylalanine. The sequence is cut down to CDR3 DNA, 45 bases in frame from base 1. As to this clone: Its antigen target is currently unknown. One base away there is no much larger clone; base qualities are not given.

Receptor libraries were prepared by the immunoSEQ multiplex PCR assay. For the multiplex PCR, a mixture combining 60 forward primers for TCR Vbeta segments and 13 reverse primers for TCR Jbeta segments was used. A multiplex PCR assay on genomic DNA amplified the CDR3 region of rearranged TCR beta genes. Amplified TCR beta libraries were sequenced as 87-base-pair reads on the Illumina HiSeq System. The source study handled its data this way. Across the 670 or so repertoires, a later analysis counted some 81 million unique TCR beta chains, roughly 11 million of which were shared by at least two donors. A nearest-neighbor algorithm error-corrected the raw reads and collapsed the reads into unique sequences, merging closely related sequences to remove PCR and sequencing errors. CDR3 sequences were aligned to IMGT reference sequences to assign V, D and J gene segments. For a sequence to be retained, a match of at least six nucleotides was required to both a V gene segment and a J gene segment. A rearrangement was called productive if the CDR3 had no stop codons and remained in frame with V and J, and every other rearrangement was called non-productive. Following IMGT convention, CDR3 was defined as the stretch from the second conserved V-encoded cysteine to the conserved J-encoded phenylalanine. The earlier analysis of fewer than 750 of the donors excluded sequences that lacked an unambiguous match to a single V gene segment. An earlier analysis of 500 to 600 of the donors classified V segments as functional when productive rearrangements were above 56.7% and as segregating when the standard deviation between donors was above 5%. A statistical classification framework was developed to diagnose cytomegalovirus status using the catalog of TCR beta chain sequences. In a later analysis, V and J genes were assigned by comparing TCR nucleotide sequences against IMGT/GENE-DB human TR gene sequences. In a later analysis, CDR3 sequences and most-parsimonious VDJ recombination scenarios were assigned using the TCRdist pipeline. In a later analysis, every TCR beta chain was defined by the combination of its CDR3 amino acid sequence and its V-gene family, and reads without a unique V-gene family were dropped. A later analysis removed roughly 590 highly shared, low-generation-probability nucleotide sequences to deal with suspected cross-contamination and a sequencing artifact. A later analysis calculated a clonal expansion index for each public chain from normalized within-repertoire ranks of inferred template counts. In a later analysis, generation probabilities were computed with a VDJ recombination model fitted to out-of-frame rearrangements, and the resulting probabilities were checked against IGoR. Hypergeometric tests were used in a later analysis to score TCR-TCR, TCR-HLA and TCR-CMV co-occurrence, with a repertoire-size bias correction applied to the TCR pairs. To estimate false discovery rates, a later analysis permuted the HLA or CMV assignments 20 times. In a later analysis, co-occurring TCRs were grouped using DBSCAN, with TCRdist sequence similarity added in when clustering inside HLA-allele-positive subsets. Repertoires with fewer than 30,000 or more than 120,000 public chains were left out of co-occurrence clustering, as were four to six repertoires with anomalous nucleotide sharing. TCRdb obtained this table from immuneACCESS and retained in-frame rearrangements with V and J assigned. These tables miss some clones; where compared with another copy, unresolved V genes account for less than half of the shortfall, and the remainder is unexplained. That table is the source of V, J and clone size, and D and trimming were worked out from the DNA. This sample comprises approximately 170,000 clones, around 77% of them detected only once. The leading ten clones occupy about 1.6% of the sample.

The full study reports these points: The cohort was sequenced for TCR beta chains only, and without alpha or paired-chain data the features that could be detected were limited. Roughly uniform sequencing depth across donors was assumed in presence/absence analyses, although this assumption may not hold. Linkage disequilibrium might explain the correlated functional status among segregating V segments, but an unknown experimental factor could not be excluded. For the cohort, immune exposure information was limited to CMV serostatus. At a false discovery rate of 0.05, a later analysis linked some 17,000 TCR beta sequences to specific HLA alleles. In the study, about 150 TCR beta chains were listed as associated with cytomegalovirus. Because HLA typing was missing for some donors at each locus, association tests included only the typed subset. About 17 rarely observed V segments, including chromosome 9 orphons, were excluded from the earlier analysis of approximately 500 of the donors because counts were too low. It was suggested by the authors that the approach could potentially be generalized to other disease states and immunological phenotypes. In a later analysis, TCR association rates were found to vary across HLA loci, with the most associated TCRs seen for DRB1 alleles and the fewest for HLA-C alleles. A further reported finding was that TCR beta sequences accurately predicted the HLA-A and HLA-B alleles for most subjects in the first cohort. In a later analysis, most CMV-associated TCR beta chains were found to appear HLA-restricted, with HLA associations seemingly driven largely by CMV exposure. Most TCR sequences were seen in very few donors, while some public TCRs were found in many individuals. Compared with equally common non-associated chains, HLA-associated TCR beta chains in a later analysis were more clonally expanded and had lower generation probabilities. In a later genetic analysis, a missense DCLRE1C variant was associated with V-gene and J-gene trimming of TCR beta chains, and the association was replicated in an independent cohort. Several of the top co-occurrence clusters appeared to be linked to parvovirus B19, influenza, CMV and Epstein-Barr virus, according to a later analysis. Cytomegalovirus status was reported to be diagnosed by the classifier with high specificity and sensitivity in both the original and validation cohorts. A cluster of highly shared sequence variants was judged likely to represent a technical artifact of the sequencing pipeline. Three of the identified cytomegalovirus-associated TCR beta chains were confirmed in vitro to be specific for cytomegalovirus antigens. An earlier analysis of some 590 of the donors showed that most TCR beta V segments appeared in productive rearrangements either about 87% or about 30% of the time, which broadly matched IMGT annotations. Some IMGT-functional V segments, including TRBV6-2 and TRBV6-3, could not be distinguished by the 87-base-pair reads and were therefore excluded. Assigning TCR associations to individual alleles was difficult when HLA alleles, especially DR and DQ, strongly co-occurred. Compared with the approximately 670-donor mean, donors in an Asian-associated ancestry cluster had fewer N-insertions in productive TCRs, according to a later genetic analysis.

The sequence came from a middle-aged man in good health and CMV-seronegative. Material for sequencing was PBMCs. The sequence joins TRBV7-8 to TRBJ1-3, with 9 central nucleotides matching TRBD1. The CDR3 corresponds to CASSPTGGGGNTIYF. In nucleotides, the sequence is TGTGCCAGCAGCCCCACAGGGGGCGGTGGAAACACCATATATTTT.